These 7 T cell receptor beta chains share one sample of origin, sequenced in a study of shared clonotypes between healthy human individuals. The repertoire was sequenced with immunoSEQ multiplex PCR; TCRdb's copy has only in-frame clones and lacks some. The data hold approximately 510,000 clones, with 79% observed a single time. The sample was PBMCs. The receptors shown here come from a woman in her thirties or forties in good health. Some clones in this sample may be carry-over from other donors' samples.

The V and J genes are TRBV2 and TRBJ1-2; D is undetermined. This CDR3 has 13 amino acids. CDR1 and CDR2 (germline): SNHLY, FYNNEI. The germline V and J ends were trimmed by 7 bases and 5 bases, with 14 bases remaining between them. CDR3 nucleotides: TGTGCCAGCACCGGAGGGTGGGGTTATGGCTACACCTTC. Translated: CASTGGWGYGYTF.

The rearrangement joins TRBV30 to TRBJ2-3; 9 bases agree with TRBD2. Trimming at V came to 0 bases and at J to 0 bases, leaving 13 bases not matched to a gene. The CDR3 loop spans 19 amino acids. Per germline, CDR1 GTSNPN and CDR2 SVGIG (reference sequence). The CDR3 sequence: CAWSVRRWMTSGSTDTQYF. The CDR3 DNA reads as TGTGCCTGGAGTGTACGCCGATGGATGACTAGCGGTAGCACAGATACGCAGTATTTT.

The rearrangement uses TRBV6-1 and TRBJ2-2; D may match TRBD1 or TRBD2 (5 bases each). V lost 8 bases and J 7 bases, leaving 17 bases between the germline ends. Germline CDR1 reads MNHNS; CDR2 reads SASEGT. This CDR3 spans 14 amino acids. This chain's CDR3 is CASGRDPGSGELFF. The CDR3 nucleotides are TGTGCCAGCGGCCGGGACCCCGGAAGCGGGGAGCTGTTTTTT.

The DNA for the CDR3 is TGTGCCAGCAGCCCCGCGGGACTAGCGGGACGGAACACCGGGGAGCTGTTTTTT. This sequence encodes CASSPAGLAGRNTGELFF. The chain carries TRBV6-4 and TRBJ2-2, with 13 bases fitting TRBD2. The CDR3 loop spans 18 amino acids. Trimming cost V 6 bases and J 1 base; bases outside gene matches: 8. Germline loops: CDR1 MRHNA, CDR2 SNTAGT.

This clone was detected a few times. J is TRBJ1-2 and V is TRBV27; D uncertain. The CDR3 runs 14 residues. CDR1 and CDR2 (germline): MNHEY, SMNVEV (reference sequence). V was pared by 2 bases and J by 4 bases, with 11 bases between. DNA of the CDR3: TGTGCCAGCAGTTTAAATCCCCAGACCTATGGCTACACCTTC. As protein: CASSLNPQTYGYTF.

Written as DNA, the CDR3 is TGTGCCAGCAGCCTCAGGGGTTTAGGCGAAAAACTGTTTTTT. Its protein product is CASSLRGLGEKLFF. This chain uses TRBV9 with TRBJ1-4; TRBD1 is a possible D gene (6 bases). The CDR3 has 14 amino acids. Per the germline V gene, CDR1 is SGDLS and CDR2 is YYNGEE. V lost 4 bases and J 8 bases, leaving 15 bases between the germline ends.

This clone was seen at least ten times. Other DNA sequences in this sample translate to the same CDR3. In DNA form, the CDR3 reads TGCGCCAGCAGCCAAGATCTCGGAGGGGGTGGGACTGAAGCTTTCTTT. It specifies CASSQDLGGGGTEAFF. The rearrangement links TRBV4-3 to TRBJ1-1; D might be TRBD1 (6 bases). In germline, CDR1 is LGHNA, CDR2 YSLEER. The CDR3 runs 16 residues. Trimming removed 0 bases from V and 5 bases from J, with 16 bases in between.